Below, 3 T cell receptor beta chains from the same sample are listed, as sequenced in a study of T cell responses to AZD1222 COVID-19 vaccine. This table comes from immunoSEQ multiplex PCR, and its TCRdb copy is limited to in-frame clones, with some not included. The data show around 80,000 clones, with roughly 90% seen just once and 6.5% to 9.5% held by the top ten. Source: peripheral blood, taken 28 days after the second AZD1222 dose. The receptors come from an adult who received the AZD1222 COVID-19 vaccine.

The CDR3 loop is CASSRPAGGRKTQYF. DNA of the CDR3: TGTGCCAGCAGTAGACCCGCTGGGGGGCGAAAGACCCAGTACTTC. This chain connects TRBV2 to TRBJ2-5; D is possibly TRBD1 or TRBD2 (6 bases each). The germline CDR1 and CDR2 sequences are SNHLY and FYNNEI. V was pared by 5 bases and J by 6 bases, with 19 bases between. The CDR3 length is 15 residues.

This clone has only one observation. The V and J genes are TRBV5-1 and TRBJ2-7; 8 bases fit TRBD2. V was clipped by 0 bases and J by 5 bases; unmatched bases: 7. The CDR3 length is 15 residues. Per the germline V gene, CDR1 is SGHRS and CDR2 is YFSETQ. The CDR3 region is CASSLGAGRAHEQYF. The CDR3 DNA is TGCGCCAGCAGCTTGGGGGCCGGGAGGGCTCACGAGCAGTACTTC.

Only one count was recorded for this clone. This rearrangement joins TRBV7-2 to TRBJ1-5; a weak D match, TRBD1 (5 bases). The V and J ends lost 5 bases and 1 base respectively, with 12 bases between them. This CDR3 is built from 15 residues. Germline V gives CDR1 SGHTA, CDR2 FQGNSA. CDR3 bases: TGTGCCAGCAGCCTGGGACCCGGGAGCAATCAGCCCCAGCATTTT. This encodes CASSLGPGSNQPQHF.